This T cell receptor (gamma chain) was sequenced for a study of Vδ1+ human thymocytes. Study-wide results and caveats: Highly polyclonal TRG and TRD repertoires with Gaussian CDR3 length distributions appeared in thymus. Many TRG clonotypes were shared between donors; TRD repertoires were essentially private. The authors advised highly purified populations and single-cell validation.

Extracted RNA was reverse transcribed into cDNA. Multiplex PCR used pooled V-gene forward primers and a constant-region reverse primer to amplify CDR3s. TCRdb re-called clones from the multiplex PCR reads using CATT. The table lists about 23,000 gamma-chain clones, roughly 15% of them singletons. About this clone itself: The antigen is not known.

Germline CDR1 and CDR2: VENAVY and YDSYNSRV. The junction had 3 bases not matched to a gene; V was cut back by 2 bases and J by 0 bases. This CDR3 comprises 15 residues. Thymocytes were sorted as CD3+ TCRVdelta1+ TCRVdelta2- after alphabeta T cell depletion. The source is a child less than two years old who had congenital heart surgery. The rearrangement uses TRGV8 and TRGJP1. Sample: Vdelta1+ gamma-delta thymocytes from the thymus. Subset given: FACS-sorted CD3+ TCRalphabeta- TCRVdelta1+ TCRVdelta2- thymocytes. The CDR3 sequence is CATWDTHTTGWFKIF. The CDR3 region has the DNA TGTGCCACCTGGGATACCCATACCACTGGTTGGTTCAAGATATTT.